The source of this TCR beta chain is a study of human T cells and chemical hapten exposure. A single record per CDR3 protein comes from TCRdb applying MiXCR to the RACE reads. The sample has about 42,000 distinct CDR3 sequences, 8% to 9% seen once. Time point noted: patch test 2, 6 weeks after DPC sensitization. Treatment in this sample: therapeutic diphenylcyclopropenone sensitization with weekly scalp DPC. V was clipped by 2 bases and J by 3 bases; unmatched bases: 4. The germline CDR1 and CDR2 sequences are SGHRS and YFSETQ. There are 16 residues in the CDR3. This clonotype was recorded many times. The antigen is not known. Study-level results: PT1 expanded TCR numbers rose with patch test score.

The sequences come from whole blood, collected in connection with sensitization to the hapten diphenylcyclopropenone (DPC). The chain is built from TRBV5-1 and TRBJ2-1; 11 nucleotides line up with TRBD2. This receptor was obtained from a woman aged 40 to 50 with alopecia areata. Some clones in this sample may be carry-over from other donors' samples. CDR3 nucleotides: TGCGCCAGCAGCTTCCTACTAGCGGGGGACTACAATGAGCAGTTCTTC. Its translation is CASSFLLAGDYNEQFF.